The source of this TCR beta chain is a study of blood T cell repertoires in COVID-19. Study context: Samples of COVID-19 (acute and convalescent) were obtained from the United States, Italy and Spain.

TCRdb's copy holds only in-frame clones and misses some; the assay was immunoSEQ multiplex PCR. The sample holds approximately 150,000 clones, 80% to 90% seen once. CDR3 length equals 12 residues. The V gene's germline CDR1 is LGHDT and CDR2 YNNKEL (reference sequence). V gave up 3 bases and J gave up 5 bases, with 7 bases separating them. This receptor was taken from a man between 50 and 59 years old who had recovered from COVID-19. V and J are TRBV3-1 (or the pseudogene TRBV3-2) and TRBJ2-5, with D hard to call. Sequencing used peripheral blood. CDR3: CASSHSRETQYF. CDR3 nucleotides: TGTGCCAGCAGCCACTCCCGGGAGACCCAGTACTTC.